Listed here are 7 T cell receptor beta chains from one sample, sequenced in a study of T cell repertoires in cytomegalovirus infection. These receptors have no known antigen. TCRdb redid the calling of the reads with MiXCR, one entry per CDR3 protein. The table lists under 150,000 distinct CDR3 sequences, more than 20% of them singletons, with about 37% in the top ten. The sequencing sample was made of PBMCs, sequenced either directly or after in vitro stimulation (not recorded which). Source of these receptors: a human donor in good health (CMV status not recorded). Some clones in this sample may be carry-over from other donors' samples.

This clonotype came up many times. This chain connects TRBV28 to TRBJ2-1; 11 nucleotides agree with TRBD2. Germline V gene sequence: CDR1 MDHEN, CDR2 SYDVKM. The CDR3 sequence is 16 residues long. The trim removed 5 bases at V and 3 bases at J, leaving 6 bases unmatched. CDR3 amino acids: CASSPQLAGVYNEQFF. In DNA, the CDR3 is TGTGCCAGCAGTCCCCAACTAGCGGGGGTCTACAATGAGCAGTTCTTC.

This clonotype was counted only a few times. The rearrangement links TRBV7-9 to TRBJ1-1; possible D gene TRBD1, 6 bases. The CDR3 is 14 amino acids. V was trimmed by 0 bases and J by 6 bases, leaving 11 bases between them. Germline V gene sequence: CDR1 SEHNR, CDR2 FQNEAQ (reference sequence). The CDR3 spells CASSLAGGYPEAFF. CDR3 DNA sequence: TGTGCCAGCAGCTTAGCTGGGGGCTACCCTGAAGCTTTCTTT.

The chain couples TRBV12-3 or TRBV12-4 to TRBJ1-5, with 7 nucleotides matching TRBD1. CDR3 length equals 15 residues. The junction had 9 bases not matched to a gene; V was cut back by 5 bases and J by 5 bases. CDR3 residues: CASSPEGARYQPQHF. The DNA of the CDR3 is TGTGCCAGCAGTCCGGAGGGGGCGCGGTATCAGCCCCAGCATTTT.

The chain uses TRBV15 and TRBJ1-1; D gene uncertain. Deletions cut 0 bases from V and 4 bases from J, with 12 bases between. The germline gives CDR1 LNHNV, CDR2 YYDKDF (reference sequence). The CDR3 consists of 15 residues. The DNA for the CDR3 is TGTGCCACCAGCAGAGATCGTGCACTACTCACTGAAGCTTTCTTT. It yields the protein CATSRDRALLTEAFF.

The chain joins TRBV6-1 to TRBJ2-7; 10 bases map to TRBD2. The V gene end was trimmed by 3 bases and the J gene end by 2 bases; junction bases not matched to a gene: 4. Germline-derived CDR1 and CDR2 are MNHNS and SASEGT. This CDR3 comprises 15 residues. The CDR3 DNA reads TGTGCCAGCAGTGACCTAGCGGGGGTAACCTACGAGCAGTACTTC. It yields the protein CASSDLAGVTYEQYF.

This clonotype was counted at least ten times. V and J are TRBV7-8 and TRBJ2-3; 7 bases align to TRBD2. CDR3 length: 14 residues. V was pared by 3 bases and J by 2 bases, with 2 bases of the junction left unmatched. Germline CDR1 and CDR2: SGHVS and FQNEAQ. The CDR3 loop is CASSFLAATDTQYF. The CDR3 nucleotides are TGTGCCAGCAGCTTCCTAGCGGCCACAGATACGCAGTATTTT.

This rearrangement joins TRBV6-2 or TRBV6-3 to TRBJ1-2; D is uncertain. Trimming cost V 2 bases and J 7 bases, with 5 bases left between them. Per the germline V gene, CDR1 is MNHEY and CDR2 is SVGEGT. CDR3 length equals 11 residues. The DNA of the CDR3 is TGTGCCAGCAGTTACACTCTTGGCTACACCTTC. Its translation is CASSYTLGYTF.